The 17 T cell receptor beta chains reported below all come from one sample, sequenced in a study of blood T cell repertoires in COVID-19. Produced via immunoSEQ multiplex PCR; TCRdb's table is partial and in-frame only. The sample has around 100,000 clones, approximately 86% seen once. Sequencing was done on a sample of peripheral blood. The source is a man at least 80 years old with acute or convalescent COVID-19.

J is TRBJ2-7 and V is TRBV9; the match to TRBD2 covers 9 bases. The J segment lost 3 bases and the V segment lost 3 bases, leaving 1 base of the junction unmatched. CDR3 length equals 13 residues. Germline V gene lookup returns CDR1 SGDLS and CDR2 YYNGEE. The CDR3 bases are TGTGCCAGCAGCGAGCGGGGGGACTACGAGCAGTACTTC. Translation gives CASSERGDYEQYF.

The chain joins TRBV7-2 to TRBJ2-2, with 8 bases matching TRBD1. In germline, CDR1 is SGHTA, CDR2 FQGNSA. V gave up 0 bases and J gave up 3 bases; unmatched junction bases: 6. There are 17 residues in the CDR3. The CDR3, as DNA: TGTGCCAGCAGCTTAGCCCAGGGGGCAGGGGACACCGGGGAGCTGTTTTTT. Translating gives CASSLAQGAGDTGELFF. The whole variable domain, filled in from reference TRBV7-2 and TRBJ2-2, reads GAGVSQSPSNKVTEKGKDVELRCDPISGHTALYWYRQSLGQGLEFLIYFQGNSAPDKSGLPSDRFSAERTGGSVSTLTIQRTQQEDSAVYLCASSLAQGAGDTGELFFGEGSRLTVL.

The chain links TRBV28 to TRBJ2-6, with D possibly being TRBD1 (6 bases). This CDR3 is built from 15 residues. V shed 8 bases and J shed 0 bases, with 11 bases lying between them. Germline-derived CDR1 and CDR2 are MDHEN and SYDVKM. CDR3 in DNA: TGTGCCAGCCGGACAGCCAGCTCTGGGGCCAACGTCCTGACTTTC. It encodes CASRTASSGANVLTF.

The chain uses TRBV5-5 and TRBJ2-2, with 8 bases that match TRBD1. J was trimmed by 1 base and V by 3 bases; bases with no gene match: 2. The CDR3 loop spans 15 amino acids. Looked up from germline, CDR1 is SGHKS and CDR2 is YYEKEE (reference sequence). In DNA form, the CDR3 reads TGTGCCAGCAGCTGGGGACAGGTGAACACCGGGGAGCTGTTTTTT. Its translation: CASSWGQVNTGELFF.

This chain joins TRBV19 and TRBJ2-6, with D unclear. V gave up 7 bases and J gave up 0 bases, with 7 bases separating them. Germline V CDR1 and CDR2: LNHDA, SQIVND (reference sequence). This CDR3 is 14 amino acids long. The CDR3, as DNA: TGTGCCAGTACCTCCTTCTCTGGGGCCAACGTCCTGACTTTC. Encoded protein: CASTSFSGANVLTF.

In its sample, this clone was seen once. The J gene is TRBJ1-6, the V gene TRBV28; 9 bases align to TRBD1. This CDR3 contains 19 residues. Germline CDR1 and CDR2: MDHEN and SYDVKM. J was trimmed by 0 bases and V by 3 bases; bases with no gene match: 9. The CDR3 DNA is TGTGCCAGCAGTTTTGACAGGGGGGAAATTAACTCCTATAATTCACCCCTCCACTTT. As protein: CASSFDRGEINSYNSPLHF.

This rearrangement joins TRBV19 to TRBJ1-2; D call uncertain. The germline V gene encodes CDR1 LNHDA and CDR2 SQIVND (reference sequence). The CDR3 spans 13 residues. V shed 5 bases and J shed 5 bases, with 12 bases lying between them. CDR3 sequence (DNA): TGTGCCAGTAGTCTGCCCACAATATATGGCTACACCTTC. Translation: CASSLPTIYGYTF.

The sample holds a few counts of this clone. The chain is built from TRBV3-1 (or the pseudogene TRBV3-2) and TRBJ2-7; 12 bases align to TRBD2. Germline V lookup: CDR1 LGHDT, CDR2 YNNKEL (reference sequence). Unmatched junction bases numbered 9, after V lost 4 bases and J lost 2 bases. CDR3 size: 17 residues. In nucleotides, the CDR3 is TGTGCCAGCAGCCTCGGGACTAGCGGGTCTAGTCCCTACGAGCAGTACTTC. This encodes CASSLGTSGSSPYEQYF.

The chain links TRBV28 to TRBJ2-2; 8 bases agree with TRBD1. Looked up from germline, CDR1 is MDHEN and CDR2 is SYDVKM. CDR3 length: 16 residues. The V gene end was trimmed by 6 bases and the J gene end by 3 bases; junction bases not matched to a gene: 9. The CDR3 sequence: CASSHLPDRDTGELFF. CDR3 bases: TGTGCCAGCAGCCATCTACCGGACAGGGACACCGGGGAGCTGTTTTTT.

The chain combines TRBV15 with TRBJ2-3; D is ambiguous. V lost 0 bases, J lost 6 bases, and 7 bases lay in between. CDR3 size: 13 residues. CDR1 LNHNV and CDR2 YYDKDF come from the germline V gene (reference sequence). CDR3 protein: CATSRDTRDTQYF. The CDR3 DNA reads TGTGCCACCAGCAGAGATACCAGGGATACGCAGTATTTT.

The chain is built from TRBV10-2 and TRBJ2-7, with 9 bases aligning to TRBD2. The J segment lost 0 bases and the V segment lost 2 bases, leaving 5 bases of the junction unmatched. This CDR3 comprises 16 residues. Germline V gives CDR1 WSHSY, CDR2 SAAADI. The CDR3 reads CASSETASGASYEQYF. DNA for the CDR3: TGCGCCAGCAGTGAGACGGCTAGCGGGGCCTCCTACGAGCAGTACTTC.

The rearrangement uses TRBV9 and TRBJ1-5; 10 nucleotides align to TRBD1. V dropped 4 bases and J dropped 7; count of bases not matched to a gene: 8. This CDR3 has 15 amino acids. The germline gives CDR1 SGDLS, CDR2 YYNGEE. The CDR3 DNA follows: TGTGCCAGCAGCTTAGGGACAGGGGAGGGCCAGCCCCAGCATTTT. Protein sequence: CASSLGTGEGQPQHF. Full variable domain (outside the CDR3, taken from reference TRBV9 and TRBJ1-5): DSGVTQTPKHLITATGQRVTLRCSPRSGDLSVYWYQQSLDQGLQFLIQYYNGEERAKGNILERFSAQQFPDLHSELNLSSLELGDSALYFCASSLGTGEGQPQHFGDGTRLSIL.

This clone was observed a handful of times. This chain links TRBV24-1 with TRBJ1-4, with no clear D. Germline V gives CDR1 KGHDR, CDR2 SFDVKD. CDR3 size: 19 residues. V was pared by 1 base and J by 0 bases, with 17 bases between. The CDR3 here is CATSDFRKTRRPTNEKLFF. The DNA for the CDR3 is TGTGCCACCAGTGATTTCAGGAAGACGCGACGGCCAACTAATGAAAAACTGTTTTTT.

Ten or more counts support this clone. This CDR3 reads CASSLGAANTGELFF. The CDR3 nucleotides are TGTGCCAGCAGCTTGGGAGCGGCGAACACCGGGGAGCTGTTTTTT. The chain has TRBV5-6 and TRBJ2-2; maybe TRBD2 (5 bases). CDR1 SGHDT and CDR2 YYEEEE come from the germline V gene. Trimming pared 0 bases from V and 0 bases from J, leaving 6 bases between. This CDR3 region has 15 residues.

CDR3 in amino acids: CAWTPNSGSGYEQYF. The CDR3 coding sequence is TGTGCCTGGACTCCGAATAGCGGGAGCGGGTACGAGCAGTACTTC. The rearrangement links TRBV30 to TRBJ2-7, with 9 bases that match TRBD2. This CDR3 is built from 15 residues. The germline gives CDR1 GTSNPN, CDR2 SVGIG (reference sequence). Losses at the gene ends were 4 bases for V and 4 bases for J; bases not matched to a gene: 11.

This clone is a singleton in its sample. CDR3 sequence reads: CATSRDRGGSGDGYTF. CDR3 nucleotide sequence: TGTGCCACCAGCAGAGATCGCGGGGGAAGTGGTGATGGCTACACCTTC. This chain joins TRBV15 and TRBJ1-2, with D maybe TRBD1 (5 bases). CDR3 size: 16 residues. V lost 0 bases and J lost 6, with 17 bases in between. Germline V gene sequence: CDR1 LNHNV, CDR2 YYDKDF (reference sequence).

This chain joins TRBV5-1 and TRBJ1-5; TRBD1 matches at 9 bases. The germline V gene has CDR1 SGHRS and CDR2 YFSETQ. This CDR3 region has 16 residues. V lost 0 bases to trimming and J lost 5 bases; unmatched junction nucleotides: 6. Here the CDR3 DNA reads TGCGCCAGCAGCTTGGGGGACAGGGACTCTGATCAGCCCCAGCATTTT. Translation: CASSLGDRDSDQPQHF. Full variable domain (outside the CDR3, taken from reference TRBV5-1 and TRBJ1-5): KAGVTQTPRYLIKTRGQQVTLSCSPISGHRSVSWYQQTPGQGLQFLFEYFSETQRNKGNFPGRFSGRQFSNSRSEMNVSTLELGDSALYLCASSLGDRDSDQPQHFGDGTRLSIL.